The 2 T cell receptor beta chains below all came from one sample that was sequenced in a study of T cell repertoires in cytomegalovirus infection. TCRdb independently ran MiXCR on the reads; one entry per CDR3 protein. The sample lists 160,000 or so distinct CDR3 sequences, about 20% seen once, with about 25% in the top ten. The antigens these receptors bind are not known. The sample in question was CD8+ T cells from cultured PBMCs, obtained from culture after CMV antigen stimulation. These receptors all come from a human donor in good health (CMV status not recorded). Some clones in this sample may be carry-over from other donors' samples.

The table lists this clonotype with a few counts. V and J are TRBV5-8 and TRBJ1-5, with D unresolved. Germline loops: CDR1 SGHTS, CDR2 YDEGEE. The V and J ends lost 2 bases and 6 bases respectively, with 6 bases between them. The CDR3 has 12 residues. CDR3 sequence (DNA): TGTGCCAGCAGCTTTCGGGGTCAGCCCCAGCATTTT. Protein sequence: CASSFRGQPQHF.

This clonotype came up a few times. The rearrangement uses TRBV27 and TRBJ1-6; no reliable D call. Germline values: CDR1 MNHEY, CDR2 SMNVEV (reference sequence). The CDR3 has 16 amino acids. V shed 5 bases and J shed 0 bases, with 11 bases lying between them. The DNA for the CDR3 is TGTGCCAGCAGTCCTACTTGGAGCTCCTATAATTCACCCCTCCACTTT. As protein: CASSPTWSSYNSPLHF.